Included here is one T cell receptor beta chain sequence, with context. Antigen unknown. The sample belongs to a study of response to subunit inactivated influenza vaccine. Study observations and caveats: Seasonal influenza vaccination, on each occasion, was suggested by the authors to recruit few new T cells.

TCRdb reanalysed the RT-PCR reads using MiXCR and keeps one entry per CDR3 protein. Of around 480,000 distinct CDR3 sequences listed, more than 15% were seen once; the top ten hold less than 4%. Germline CDR1 is SGHTA and CDR2 is FQGNSA. After removal of 1 base from V and 4 bases from J, the junction contained 9 bases not matched to a gene. This CDR3 is built from 17 residues. The V and J genes are TRBV7-2 and TRBJ2-3; 9 nucleotides align to TRBD2. Sequenced here: CD4+ T cells sorted from PBMCs, sampled less than 30 months after vaccination. This sequence was found in a man between 50 and 75 years old who received an inactivated influenza vaccine. CDR3 loop: CASSLGPSGMLADTQYF. As DNA, the CDR3 is TGTGCCAGCAGCTTAGGGCCTAGCGGGATGTTGGCAGATACGCAGTATTTT.